This TCR beta chain was observed in a study of blood T cell repertoires in COVID-19. Overall study: Samples came from the United States, Italy and Spain, spanning acute and convalescent COVID-19.

Here immunoSEQ multiplex PCR was the method, and the copy in TCRdb shows in-frame clones only, minus some. The table has fewer than 350,000 clones, over 75% seen once. The CDR3 extends over 15 amino acids. Trimming removed 7 bases from V and 2 bases from J; junction bases left unmatched: 7. In germline, CDR1 is SGDLS, CDR2 YYNGEE. V gene TRBV9 combines with J gene TRBJ2-1, with 9 bases fitting TRBD2. The receptor comes from a man younger than 35 with active or convalescent COVID-19. Sequencing input: peripheral blood. The CDR3 DNA is TGTGCCAGCGGAATGAGCGGGGGGACCTACAATGAGCAGTTCTTC. Its protein is CASGMSGGTYNEQFF.